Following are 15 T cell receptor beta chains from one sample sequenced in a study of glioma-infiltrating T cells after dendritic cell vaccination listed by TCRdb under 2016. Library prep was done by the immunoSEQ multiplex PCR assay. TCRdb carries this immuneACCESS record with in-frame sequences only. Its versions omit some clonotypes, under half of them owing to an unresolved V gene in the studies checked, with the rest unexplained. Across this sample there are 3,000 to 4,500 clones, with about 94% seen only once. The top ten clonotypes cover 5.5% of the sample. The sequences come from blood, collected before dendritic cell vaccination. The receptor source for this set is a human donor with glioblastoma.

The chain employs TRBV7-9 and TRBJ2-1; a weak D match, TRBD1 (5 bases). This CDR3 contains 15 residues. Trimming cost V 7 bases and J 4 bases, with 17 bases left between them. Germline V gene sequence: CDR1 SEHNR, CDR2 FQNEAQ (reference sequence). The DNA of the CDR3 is TGTGCCAGCAACCCCCAGAGTGCAGGGTACAATGAGCAGTTCTTC. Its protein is CASNPQSAGYNEQFF.

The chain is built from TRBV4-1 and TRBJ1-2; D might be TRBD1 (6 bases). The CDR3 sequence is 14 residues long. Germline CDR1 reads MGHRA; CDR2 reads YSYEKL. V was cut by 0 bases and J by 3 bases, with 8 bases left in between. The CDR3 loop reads CASSQDPGDYGYTF. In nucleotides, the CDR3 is TGCGCCAGCAGCCAAGATCCAGGGGACTATGGCTACACCTTC.

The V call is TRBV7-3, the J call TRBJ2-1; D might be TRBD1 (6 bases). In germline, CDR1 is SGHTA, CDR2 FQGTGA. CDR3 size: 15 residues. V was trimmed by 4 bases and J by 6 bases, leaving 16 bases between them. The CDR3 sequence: CASSSQGNPPNEQFF. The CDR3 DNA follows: TGTGCCAGCAGCTCGCAGGGGAACCCTCCCAATGAGCAGTTCTTC.

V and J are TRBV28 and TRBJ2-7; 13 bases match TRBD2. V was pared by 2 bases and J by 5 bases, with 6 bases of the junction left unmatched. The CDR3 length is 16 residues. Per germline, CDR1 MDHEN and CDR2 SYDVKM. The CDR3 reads CASSLLTSGRADEQYF. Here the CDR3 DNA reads TGTGCCAGCAGTTTACTTACTAGCGGGAGGGCGGACGAGCAGTACTTC. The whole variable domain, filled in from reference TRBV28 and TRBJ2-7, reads DVKVTQSSRYLVKRTGEKVFLECVQDMDHENMFWYRQDPGLGLRLIYFSYDVKMKEKGDIPEGYSVSREKKERFSLILESASTNQTSMYLCASSLLTSGRADEQYFGPGTRLTVT.

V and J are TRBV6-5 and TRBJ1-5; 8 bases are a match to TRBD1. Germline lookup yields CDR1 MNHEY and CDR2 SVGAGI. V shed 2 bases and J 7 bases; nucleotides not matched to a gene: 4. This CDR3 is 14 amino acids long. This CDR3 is CASSYRQGRQPQHF. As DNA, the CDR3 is TGTGCCAGCAGTTACAGACAGGGGAGACAGCCCCAGCATTTT.

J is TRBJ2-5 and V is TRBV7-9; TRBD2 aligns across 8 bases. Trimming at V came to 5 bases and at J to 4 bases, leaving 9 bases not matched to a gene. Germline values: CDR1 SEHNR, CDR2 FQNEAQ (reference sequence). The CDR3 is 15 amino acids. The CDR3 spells CASSLDEAGGETQYF. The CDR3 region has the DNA TGTGCCAGCAGCCTAGATGAGGCGGGAGGAGAGACCCAGTACTTC. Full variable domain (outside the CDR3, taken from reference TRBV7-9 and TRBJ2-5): DTGVSQNPRHKITKRGQNVTFRCDPISEHNRLYWYRQTLGQGPEFLTYFQNEAQLEKSRLLSDRFSAERPKGSFSTLEIQRTEQGDSAMYLCASSLDEAGGETQYFGPGTRLLVL.

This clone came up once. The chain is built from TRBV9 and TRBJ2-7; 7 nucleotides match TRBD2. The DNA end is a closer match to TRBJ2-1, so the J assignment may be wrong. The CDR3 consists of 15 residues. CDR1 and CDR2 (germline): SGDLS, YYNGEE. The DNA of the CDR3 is TGTGCCAGCAGCGGTCTAGCGGATACCTACAATGAGCAGTTCTTC. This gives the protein CASSGLADTYNEQFF.

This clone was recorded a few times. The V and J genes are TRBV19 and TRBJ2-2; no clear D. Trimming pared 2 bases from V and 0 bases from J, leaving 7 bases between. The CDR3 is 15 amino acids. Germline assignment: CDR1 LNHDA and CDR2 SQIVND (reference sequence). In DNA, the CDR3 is TGTGCCAGTAGTATATGGCAGGCGAACACCGGGGAGCTGTTTTTT. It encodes CASSIWQANTGELFF.

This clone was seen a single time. The CDR3 reads CASSPVWGRASPAFF. Here the CDR3 DNA reads TGTGCCAGCAGCCCAGTTTGGGGCAGAGCCTCTCCAGCTTTCTTT. The J gene is TRBJ1-1, the V gene TRBV7-2, with a weak D call TRBD1 (5 bases). From germline, CDR1 is SGHTA and CDR2 FQGNSA. Trimming stripped 5 bases from V and 10 bases from J, with 23 bases between. This CDR3 is 15 amino acids long.

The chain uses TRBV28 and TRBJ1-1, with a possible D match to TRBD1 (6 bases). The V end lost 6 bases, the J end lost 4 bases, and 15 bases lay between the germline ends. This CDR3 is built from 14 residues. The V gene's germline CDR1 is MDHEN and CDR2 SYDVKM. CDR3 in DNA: TGTGCCAGCAGGCCCACAGGGACCGGCACTGAAGCTTTCTTT. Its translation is CASRPTGTGTEAFF.

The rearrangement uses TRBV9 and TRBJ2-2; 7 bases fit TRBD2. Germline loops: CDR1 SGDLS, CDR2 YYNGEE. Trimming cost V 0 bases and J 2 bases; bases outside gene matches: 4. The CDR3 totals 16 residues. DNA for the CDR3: TGTGCCAGCAGCGTAGCATCTAGCGGTAACACCGGGGAGCTGTTTTTT. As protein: CASSVASSGNTGELFF.

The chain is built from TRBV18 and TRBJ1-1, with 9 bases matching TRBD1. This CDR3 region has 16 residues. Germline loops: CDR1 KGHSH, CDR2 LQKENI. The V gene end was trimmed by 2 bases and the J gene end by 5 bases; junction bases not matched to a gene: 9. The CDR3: CASSPGTGRAGTEAFF. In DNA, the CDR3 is TGTGCCAGCTCACCAGGGACAGGGAGAGCGGGGACTGAAGCTTTCTTT.

CDR3 residues: CASSGSGYSADEQYF. DNA for the CDR3: TGCGCCAGCAGCGGGTCAGGGTACTCTGCCGACGAGCAGTACTTC. This sequence joins TRBV5-1 and TRBJ2-7; the D gene is possibly TRBD1 (5 bases). Trimming stripped 4 bases from V and 5 bases from J, with 19 bases between. Germline V gives CDR1 SGHRS, CDR2 YFSETQ. This CDR3 region has 15 residues.

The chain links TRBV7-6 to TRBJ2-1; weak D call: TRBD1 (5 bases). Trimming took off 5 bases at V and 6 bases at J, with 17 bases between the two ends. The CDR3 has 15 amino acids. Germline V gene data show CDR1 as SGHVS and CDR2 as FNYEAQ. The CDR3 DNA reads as TGTGCCAGCAGCCATGGACGGGTTAGGGGCAATGAGCAGTTCTTC. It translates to CASSHGRVRGNEQFF. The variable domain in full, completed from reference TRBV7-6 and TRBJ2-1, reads GAGVSQSPRYKVTKRGQDVALRCDPISGHVSLYWYRQALGQGPEFLTYFNYEAQQDKSGLPNDRFSAERPEGSISTLTIQRTEQRDSAMYRCASSHGRVRGNEQFFGPGTRLTVL.

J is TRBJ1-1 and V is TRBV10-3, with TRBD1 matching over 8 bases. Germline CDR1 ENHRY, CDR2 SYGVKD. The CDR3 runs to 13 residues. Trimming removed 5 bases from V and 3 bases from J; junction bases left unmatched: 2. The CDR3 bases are TGTGCCATCAGTCCGGACAGGGACACTGAAGCTTTCTTT. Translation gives CAISPDRDTEAFF.